Listed here are 17 T cell receptor beta chains from one sample, sequenced in a study of blood T cell repertoires in COVID-19. Sequencing used immunoSEQ multiplex PCR; TCRdb keeps in-frame clones, though not all of them. The table records 150,000 or so clones, roughly nine tenths of them present only once. The sequenced sample was peripheral blood. These receptors all stem from a woman aged 40 to 50 with acute or convalescent COVID-19.

As DNA, the CDR3 is TGTGCTAGTGGTTTGGTCCCGATGGTTTTTACGGACAGCCTCACAGATACGCAGTATTTT. It yields the protein CASGLVPMVFTDSLTDTQYF. The rearrangement joins TRBV12-5 to TRBJ2-3; D may be TRBD1 (6 bases). Trimming stripped 0 bases from V and 2 bases from J, with 24 bases between. This CDR3 is 20 amino acids long. In germline, CDR1 is LGHNT, CDR2 FRNRAP.

The gene calls are TRBV19 and TRBJ1-4; 8 bases are shared with TRBD1. This CDR3 is built from 17 residues. Unmatched junction bases numbered 17, after V lost 7 bases and J lost 7 bases. Germline V gives CDR1 LNHDA, CDR2 SQIVND (reference sequence). This CDR3 is CASTPGQGALGGEKLFF. The DNA of the CDR3 is TGTGCCAGTACCCCCGGCCAGGGGGCGCTCGGGGGTGAAAAACTGTTTTTT.

The CDR3 sequence: CASSQRGENTEAFF. CDR3 coding DNA: TGTGCCAGCAGCCAACGGGGGGAGAACACTGAAGCTTTCTTT. This chain connects TRBV3-1 (or the pseudogene TRBV3-2) to TRBJ1-1, with D possibly matching TRBD1 (5 bases). This CDR3 is 14 amino acids long. CDR1 and CDR2 from the germline V gene are LGHDT and YNNKEL (reference sequence). The V gene lost 2 bases and the J gene lost 1 base, with 8 bases spanning the gap.

Only a few counts were recorded for this clone. For the CDR3, the DNA is TGTGCCAGCAGTGAATACCGGGGAGCGAGCACTGAAGCTTTCTTT. Translating gives CASSEYRGASTEAFF. The rearrangement joins TRBV25-1 to TRBJ1-1; unclear D gene. There are 15 residues in the CDR3. V was trimmed by 0 bases and J by 4 bases, leaving 12 bases between them. In germline, CDR1 is MGHDK, CDR2 SYGVNS.

The V call is TRBV7-2, the J call TRBJ2-7, with D maybe TRBD2 (5 bases). V gave up 5 bases and J gave up 1 base, with 9 bases separating them. CDR1 and CDR2 from the germline V gene are SGHTA and FQGNSA. CDR3 length: 13 amino acids. The CDR3 protein is CASSAGWSYEQYF. CDR3 in DNA: TGTGCCAGCAGCGCGGGCTGGTCCTACGAGCAGTACTTC.

The V and J genes are TRBV7-9 and TRBJ2-2, with D tentatively TRBD1 (6 bases). The germline V gene has CDR1 SEHNR and CDR2 FQNEAQ (reference sequence). V was pared by 2 bases and J by 5 bases, with 18 bases between. The CDR3 length is 17 residues. CDR3 sequence (DNA): TGTGCCAGCAGCTTATTGAGGGCAGGGGCCCCTACCGGGGAGCTGTTTTTT. Translation gives CASSLLRAGAPTGELFF. Using reference TRBV7-9 and TRBJ2-2 for the parts outside the CDR3, the full variable domain is DTGVSQNPRHKITKRGQNVTFRCDPISEHNRLYWYRQTLGQGPEFLTYFQNEAQLEKSRLLSDRFSAERPKGSFSTLEIQRTEQGDSAMYLCASSLLRAGAPTGELFFGEGSRLTVL.

This clone was seen just once. The J gene is TRBJ2-7, the V gene TRBV5-4, with 16 bases identical to TRBD2. The CDR3 length is 17 residues. The trim removed 0 bases at V and 5 bases at J, leaving 5 bases unmatched. In germline, CDR1 is SGHNT, CDR2 YYREEE (reference sequence). The CDR3: CASSLDGTSGGANEQYF. CDR3 nucleotide sequence: TGTGCCAGCAGCTTGGATGGGACTAGCGGGGGGGCCAACGAGCAGTACTTC.

The chain links TRBV28 to TRBJ2-2; no clear D gene. CDR1 is MDHEN, CDR2 SYDVKM, per germline. The CDR3 sequence is 12 residues long. Trimming took off 5 bases at V and 2 bases at J, with 3 bases between the two ends. CDR3 in amino acids: CASSVNTGELFF. Here the CDR3 DNA reads TGTGCCAGCAGTGTAAACACCGGGGAGCTGTTTTTT. The whole variable domain, remainder taken from reference TRBV28 and TRBJ2-2, is DVKVTQSSRYLVKRTGEKVFLECVQDMDHENMFWYRQDPGLGLRLIYFSYDVKMKEKGDIPEGYSVSREKKERFSLILESASTNQTSMYLCASSVNTGELFFGEGSRLTVL.

The V and J genes are TRBV2 and TRBJ1-5; D is unresolved. The CDR3 covers 12 residues. The V and J ends lost 7 bases and 2 bases respectively, with 6 bases between them. Germline V gene lookup returns CDR1 SNHLY and CDR2 FYNNEI. This chain's CDR3 is CASTQGNQPQHF. The CDR3 bases are TGTGCCAGCACTCAGGGCAATCAGCCCCAGCATTTT.

The rearrangement links TRBV4-2 to TRBJ2-7; 14 bases map to TRBD2. V trimming: 4 bases; J trimming: 6 bases; junction bases outside the gene matches: 8. This CDR3 contains 16 residues. CDR1 and CDR2 (germline): LGHNA, YNFKEQ. The DNA for the CDR3 is TGTGCCAGCAGCCGAACGGGACTAGCGGGAGCGGGCGAGCAGTACTTC. As protein: CASSRTGLAGAGEQYF.

The V and J genes are TRBV29-1 and TRBJ2-1; D not certain. The CDR3 runs to 14 residues. The V end was cut by 6 bases, the J end by 0 bases, with 12 bases between. Germline V gene sequence: CDR1 SQVTM, CDR2 ANQGSEA. The CDR3 DNA reads TGCAGCGTCCTCTACCTGAGCTCCTACAATGAGCAGTTCTTC. Encoded protein: CSVLYLSSYNEQFF.

A few counts support this clone. The CDR3 is CASSSIIRDRESGTEAFF. In nucleotides, the CDR3 is TGTGCCAGCAGTTCTATCATCCGGGACAGGGAGTCTGGCACTGAAGCTTTCTTT. The chain joins TRBV7-9 to TRBJ1-1, with 9 bases that match TRBD1. The CDR3 covers 18 residues. Germline loops: CDR1 SEHNR, CDR2 FQNEAQ (reference sequence). With V trimmed by 6 bases and J by 4 bases, 18 bases remained unmatched.

The CDR3 region has the DNA TGTGCCTGGGGGACAGATTACTACGAGCAGTACTTC. Translated, it gives CAWGTDYYEQYF. The V gene is TRBV30, the J gene TRBJ2-7; TRBD1 aligns across 7 bases. Germline V gene sequence: CDR1 GTSNPN, CDR2 SVGIG (reference sequence). The CDR3 runs to 12 residues. V trimming: 5 bases; J trimming: 3 bases; junction bases outside the gene matches: 4.

J is TRBJ1-1 and V is TRBV4-1, with D hard to call. The ends were cut back, 5 bases at V and 4 bases at J, with 8 bases in the middle. The CDR3 covers 12 residues. Per the germline V gene, CDR1 is MGHRA and CDR2 is YSYEKL. The CDR3 nucleotides are TGCGCCAGCAGCAGTCCCAGCACTGAAGCTTTCTTT. It encodes CASSSPSTEAFF.

The chain recombines TRBV6-2 or TRBV6-3 with TRBJ2-7; no clear D. The length of the CDR3 is 12 residues. The V gene lost 0 bases and the J gene lost 4 bases, with 4 bases spanning the gap. Germline CDR1 reads MNHEY; CDR2 reads SVGEGT. In DNA form, the CDR3 reads TGTGCCAGCAGTTACTCCCTATACGAGCAGTACTTC. Its translation is CASSYSLYEQYF.

This chain connects TRBV21-1 to TRBJ2-1; the D call TRBD2 from the table was never checked on the DNA. TRBV21-1 is shown as a pseudogene. The CDR3 has 13 residues. CDR3 amino acids: CARTSGGDNEQFF. CDR3 in DNA: TGTGCCAGGACTAGCGGGGGGGACAATGAGCAGTTCTTC.

The chain joins TRBV30 to TRBJ1-2; 8 bases agree with TRBD1. Germline-derived CDR1 and CDR2 are GTSNPN and SVGIG (reference sequence). The CDR3 loop spans 15 amino acids. J lost 5 bases, V lost 6 bases, and 14 bases had no gene match. In DNA, the CDR3 is TGTGCCTGCCCCCGACCGGGACAGGCGGAATATGGCTACACCTTC. Translating gives CACPRPGQAEYGYTF.